This T cell receptor beta chain was profiled in a study of beta chain features in type 1 diabetes. This clone has more than one count but fewer than ten. CDR1 and CDR2 (germline): SGHNT, YENEEA. This CDR3 contains 14 residues. V was pared by 3 bases and J by 1 base, with 9 bases between. The sequenced template was cDNA made from the entire isolated RNA. Deep immunoSEQ sequencing covered naive, central memory and regulatory T cell samples. Profiled with immunoSEQ multiplex PCR; TCRdb holds only in-frame clones, not every one. The top ten hold over 2% of the sample, which has some 160,000 clones, 7% to 10% seen once.

The TCR sequence derives from a woman in her late teens or twenties in good health. The V call is TRBV11-3, the J call TRBJ1-1, with a tentative D call TRBD1 (5 bases). The specimen was central memory CD4+ T cells from blood. CDR3 DNA sequence: TGTGCCAGCAGCTTTAGCCAGGGGAACACTGAAGCTTTCTTT. This codes for CASSFSQGNTEAFF.